This T cell receptor (beta chain) was obtained from a study of T cell responses to AZD1222 COVID-19 vaccine. Broader study findings: Clonal diversity was possibly underestimated, and white British individuals and females predominated among donors. With dominance at 160-218 and 743-854, vaccine-associated CD4 TCRs spanned spike. Seropositive at baseline were only a handful of AZD1222 recipients. Elevations in Spike-specific TCR breadth and depth followed administration of two AZD1222 doses.

On this clone itself: Its antigen is unknown.

This CDR3 comprises 16 residues. Trimming shortened V by 5 bases and J by 2 bases, and 16 bases separated the two germline ends. Germline-derived CDR1 and CDR2 are ENHRY and SYGVKD. The protocol was immunoSEQ multiplex PCR, while the TCRdb copy is restricted to in-frame clones and leaves out a portion. Of 150,000 to 180,000 clones listed, less than 90% are singletons. V is TRBV10-3 and J is TRBJ2-1, with a tentative D call TRBD2 (6 bases). The starting material was peripheral blood, obtained on day 0 of MenACWY control vaccination. The clonotype originates from an adult in good health. The DNA of the CDR3 is TGTGCCATCAGTAAGGAGACTAGGGGCGCCTACAATGAGCAGTTCTTC. This sequence encodes CAISKETRGAYNEQFF.